A single sample gave rise to the 26 T cell receptor beta chains below, sequenced in a study of blood T cell repertoires in COVID-19. The repertoire was sequenced with immunoSEQ multiplex PCR; TCRdb's copy has only in-frame clones and lacks some. The table lists 130,000 to 150,000 clones, 78% of them singletons. The sequencing input was peripheral blood. The receptor source for this set is a woman aged 55-69 years with acute or convalescent COVID-19.

The sample holds one count of this clone. V usage is TRBV4-1 and J usage is TRBJ2-7; 8 nucleotides align to TRBD2. The length of the CDR3 is 15 residues. Germline lookup yields CDR1 MGHRA and CDR2 YSYEKL. Trimming removed 3 bases from V and 3 bases from J; junction bases left unmatched: 7. The CDR3 bases are TGCGCCAGCAGCCACCGGACTAGCTTCCGCTACGAGCAGTACTTC. Translating gives CASSHRTSFRYEQYF.

The V call is TRBV7-9, the J call TRBJ2-1; the D is unclear. The length of the CDR3 is 14 residues. Germline CDR1 SEHNR, CDR2 FQNEAQ (reference sequence). Trimming pared 1 base from V and 8 bases from J, leaving 12 bases between. The CDR3 nucleotides read TGTGCCAGCAGCTTAGAGGAGATTGTCGATGAGCAGTTCTTC. Amino acid sequence: CASSLEEIVDEQFF.

The chain couples TRBV28 to TRBJ1-1; 7 bases agree with TRBD1. Germline-derived CDR1 and CDR2 are MDHEN and SYDVKM. The CDR3 is 14 amino acids. J lost 1 base, V lost 4 bases, and 3 bases had no gene match. CDR3 nucleotides: TGTGCCAGCAGTTCTTACAGGGGGAACACTGAAGCTTTCTTT. Translation: CASSSYRGNTEAFF.

This rearrangement joins TRBV6-1 to TRBJ1-2; no clear D. Trimming removed 3 bases from V and 2 bases from J, with 16 bases in between. Germline CDR1 and CDR2: MNHNS and SASEGT. The CDR3 spans 16 residues. CDR3 loop: CASSDRAGGLNYGYTF. In nucleotides, the CDR3 is TGTGCCAGCAGTGACCGAGCTGGAGGTTTAAACTATGGCTACACCTTC.

This chain links TRBV12-3 or TRBV12-4 with TRBJ2-3, with 7 bases that match TRBD2. This CDR3 is 12 amino acids long. The ends lost 4 bases at V and 13 bases at J; junction bases unmatched: 8. This CDR3 is CASSWPSGEEYF. CDR3 DNA: TGTGCCAGCAGTTGGCCTAGCGGAGAGGAGTATTTT.

A single count supports this clone. The chain links TRBV6-5 to TRBJ2-2; D not certain. Trimming removed 6 bases at V and 1 base at J, with 9 bases between. CDR3 length: 14 amino acids. Per the germline V gene, CDR1 is MNHEY and CDR2 is SVGAGI. This chain's CDR3 is CASRMERNTGELFF. For the CDR3, the DNA is TGTGCCAGCAGAATGGAGCGGAACACCGGGGAGCTGTTTTTT.

The V and J genes are TRBV1 and TRBJ2-1; the table's D call of TRBD2 was not tested on the DNA. TRBV1 is designated a pseudogene. The CDR3 runs to 17 residues. CDR3 region: CTSSQDDLAGGGNEQFF. The CDR3 region has the DNA TGCACCAGCAGCCAAGATGATTTGGCGGGAGGGGGCAATGAGCAGTTCTTC.

V and J are TRBV11-2 and TRBJ2-7; perhaps TRBD2 as D (5 bases). The germline V gene has CDR1 SGHAT and CDR2 FQNNGV. The CDR3 is made up of 13 amino acids. With 1 base removed from V and 3 bases from J, the gap between germline ends came to 7 bases. The CDR3 DNA follows: TGTGCCAGCAGCTTAGGGACTCTCTACGAGCAGTACTTC. It is translated as CASSLGTLYEQYF.

The chain combines TRBV5-1 with TRBJ2-7; the match to TRBD2 covers 11 bases. Germline CDR1 reads SGHRS; CDR2 reads YFSETQ. V lost 4 bases and J lost 0; bases outside the gene matches: 6. The length of the CDR3 is 16 residues. CDR3 DNA: TGCGCCAGCAGCCTGCTTACTAGCGGGAGCTCCTACGAGCAGTACTTC. This sequence encodes CASSLLTSGSSYEQYF.

The rearrangement joins TRBV6-5 to TRBJ2-7; 7 bases match TRBD1. The germline gives CDR1 MNHEY, CDR2 SVGAGI. The V and J ends lost 6 bases and 6 bases, in that order; junction bases with no gene match: 11. The CDR3 spans 14 residues. CDR3 DNA: TGTGCCAGCAGAACTAGACAGGGACGAGGCGAGCAGTACTTC. Residues: CASRTRQGRGEQYF.

This clone was found once. V gene TRBV29-1 combines with J gene TRBJ2-7, with D possibly TRBD1 on 6 matching bases. Germline V lookup: CDR1 SQVTM, CDR2 ANQGSEA. Trimming took off 7 bases at V and 2 bases at J, with 12 bases between the two ends. The length of the CDR3 is 12 residues. DNA of the CDR3: TGCAGCGCCGCCGACAGGACCTACGAGCAGTACTTC. It encodes CSAADRTYEQYF.

The rearrangement uses TRBV6-6 and TRBJ2-7; the D gene is possibly TRBD2 (5 bases). Per germline, CDR1 MNHNY and CDR2 SVGAGI (reference sequence). V was cut by 5 bases and J by 6 bases, with 17 bases left in between. The CDR3 consists of 14 residues. DNA of the CDR3: TGTGCCAGCAGTCCCAGGACTGGCACCGCCGAGCAGTACTTC. It translates to CASSPRTGTAEQYF.

This clone appeared a few times. The CDR3 nucleotides are TGTGCCAGCAGTTCCGGCGAGCAGTACTTC. Residues: CASSSGEQYF. The chain couples TRBV6-5 to TRBJ2-7; D gene ambiguous. The CDR3 is 10 residues long. Between the trimmed V and J ends, which lost 4 bases and 6 bases, there was a span of 4 bases. Germline V gene lookup returns CDR1 MNHEY and CDR2 SVGAGI.

V and J are TRBV29-1 and TRBJ2-5, with TRBD2 matching over 8 bases. In germline, CDR1 is SQVTM, CDR2 ANQGSEA. The V gene end was trimmed by 4 bases and the J gene end by 1 base; junction bases not matched to a gene: 11. CDR3 length equals 16 residues. CDR3 sequence reads: CSVGGTGLAIQETQYF. CDR3 nucleotide sequence: TGCAGCGTTGGAGGAACCGGACTAGCCATCCAAGAGACCCAGTACTTC. The full variable domain, its missing parts supplied by reference TRBV29-1 and TRBJ2-5, is SAVISQKPSRDICQRGTSLTIQCQVDSQVTMMFWYRQQPGQSLTLIATANQGSEATYESGFVIDKFPISRPNLTFSTLTVSNMSPEDSSIYLCSVGGTGLAIQETQYFGPGTRLLVL.

In its sample, this clone was seen once. The chain combines TRBV15 with TRBJ2-7; the match to TRBD2 covers 7 bases. This CDR3 comprises 20 residues. The junction had 18 bases not matched to a gene; V was cut back by 0 bases and J by 1 base. The germline V gene encodes CDR1 LNHNV and CDR2 YYDKDF (reference sequence). The CDR3 region has the DNA TGTGCCACCAGCAGAGATAATCCCTTCATTTCCTCCGGGAGGTCCTACGAGCAGTACTTC. Translated, it gives CATSRDNPFISSGRSYEQYF.

The chain uses TRBV6-1 and TRBJ2-2, with 10 bases matching TRBD2. V was pared by 4 bases and J by 5 bases, with 10 bases of the junction left unmatched. Germline CDR1 is MNHNS and CDR2 is SASEGT. The CDR3 is 17 residues long. CDR3 amino acids: CASSVLQPTSGTGELFF. Here the CDR3 DNA reads TGTGCCAGCAGTGTACTACAGCCGACTAGCGGGACCGGGGAGCTGTTTTTT.

The chain couples TRBV3-1 (or the pseudogene TRBV3-2) to TRBJ1-3; D gene uncertain. V was pared by 1 base and J by 2 bases, with 9 bases between. Germline assignment: CDR1 LGHDT and CDR2 YNNKEL (reference sequence). The CDR3 is 15 amino acids. This chain's CDR3 is CASSQVPEPGNTIYF. DNA for the CDR3: TGTGCCAGCAGCCAAGTCCCAGAACCTGGAAACACCATATATTTT.

The chain carries TRBV19 and TRBJ2-1; 7 bases agree with TRBD2. J was trimmed by 0 bases and V by 7 bases; bases with no gene match: 9. The germline V gene has CDR1 LNHDA and CDR2 SQIVND (reference sequence). CDR3 length: 16 amino acids. The CDR3 region is CASNLAGASSYNEQFF. The CDR3 DNA is TGTGCCAGTAACTTGGCGGGAGCGAGCTCCTACAATGAGCAGTTCTTC. Using reference TRBV19 and TRBJ2-1 for the parts outside the CDR3, the full variable domain is DGGITQSPKYLFRKEGQNVTLSCEQNLNHDAMYWYRQDPGQGLRLIYYSQIVNDFQKGDIAEGYSVSREKKESFPLTVTSAQKNPTAFYLCASNLAGASSYNEQFFGPGTRLTVL.

This clone has just one count. This chain connects TRBV27 to TRBJ2-2; TRBD2 matches at 14 bases. The CDR3 loop spans 19 amino acids. The germline gives CDR1 MNHEY, CDR2 SMNVEV (reference sequence). V was pared by 3 bases and J by 0 bases, with 6 bases of the junction left unmatched. The CDR3 coding sequence is TGTGCCAGCAGTTTCCGACTAGCGGGAGGGCCTGCGAACACCGGGGAGCTGTTTTTT. Its translation is CASSFRLAGGPANTGELFF.

In its sample, this clone was seen once. This sequence joins TRBV27 and TRBJ1-1; 12 positions agree with TRBD1. The junction had 12 bases not matched to a gene; V was cut back by 5 bases and J by 8 bases. This CDR3 is built from 16 residues. CDR1 MNHEY and CDR2 SMNVEV come from the germline V gene (reference sequence). This CDR3 reads CASSPIGGQGAREAFF. CDR3 nucleotide sequence: TGTGCCAGCAGTCCGATAGGGGGACAGGGGGCTAGAGAAGCTTTCTTT.

The J gene is TRBJ1-4, the V gene TRBV6-5; TRBD1 might be the D (6 bases). Germline V lookup: CDR1 MNHEY, CDR2 SVGAGI. V shed 7 bases and J shed 7 bases, with 19 bases lying between them. This CDR3 contains 15 residues. In nucleotides, the CDR3 is TGTGCCAGCACCCGGGTCGGGGGGCGCGTTGAAAAACTGTTTTTT. This gives the protein CASTRVGGRVEKLFF.

The V and J genes are TRBV5-4 and TRBJ1-1; 9 positions agree with TRBD1. Germline V lookup: CDR1 SGHNT, CDR2 YYREEE (reference sequence). The trim removed 4 bases at V and 7 bases at J, leaving 5 bases unmatched. The CDR3 covers 13 residues. The CDR3 region has the DNA TGTGCCAGCAGCCGGGACAGGGATGGTGAAGCTTTCTTT. It codes for CASSRDRDGEAFF.

This clone was picked up one time. The junction shows a germline mismatch at one end, possibly a read error. The chain uses TRBV6-1 and TRBJ2-1, with TRBD2 matching over 9 bases. The CDR3 sequence is 15 residues long. Germline V lookup: CDR1 MNHNS, CDR2 SASEGT. The CDR3 protein is CASREGTSQGNEQFF. CDR3 DNA: TGTGCCAGCAGGGAAGGGACTAGCCAGGGCAATGAGCAGTTCTTC.

V and J are TRBV10-3 and TRBJ1-2; D perhaps matches TRBD1 (6 bases). V gave up 0 bases and J gave up 4 bases, with 15 bases separating them. This CDR3 is built from 16 residues. Germline V gene sequence: CDR1 ENHRY, CDR2 SYGVKD. The CDR3 nucleotides read TGTGCCATCAGTGAGTCCGGAGGCCAGGGGTCCTATGGCTACACCTTC. It is translated as CAISESGGQGSYGYTF.

V is TRBV21-1 and J is TRBJ2-1; the listed D gene, TRBD2, was not tested against the DNA. TRBV21-1 is listed as a pseudogene. The CDR3 length is 22 residues. CDR3 region: CASSKSRSAGTSGRWSYNEQFF. The CDR3, as DNA: TGTGCCAGCAGCAAATCCCGATCTGCCGGGACTAGCGGGAGATGGTCCTACAATGAGCAGTTCTTC.

This chain links TRBV28 with TRBJ1-3; D is ambiguous. Germline CDR1 is MDHEN and CDR2 is SYDVKM. The CDR3 has 12 residues. V lost 8 bases to trimming and J lost 7 bases, with 12 bases between them. CDR3 bases: TGTGCCAGCCTCAAACGGAGGAACACCATATATTTT. Its translation: CASLKRRNTIYF.